The 23 T cell receptor beta chains presented below share a single source sample, sequenced in a study of PD-L1 blockade in urothelial cancer. Sample time point: pretreatment peripheral blood. Here immunoSEQ multiplex PCR was the method, and the copy in TCRdb shows in-frame clones only, minus some. The sample yields 84,000 or so clones, over 75% seen once. The input for sequencing was PBMCs, taken around atezolizumab (anti-PD-L1) treatment. Source of these receptors: a man between 60 and 70 years old with urothelial cancer.

The gene calls are TRBV5-1 and TRBJ2-5; TRBD1 matches at 11 bases. The length of the CDR3 is 17 residues. Germline CDR1 and CDR2: SGHRS and YFSETQ. J was trimmed by 7 bases and V by 0 bases; bases with no gene match: 11. The CDR3 here is CASSLGTGGALDRTQYF. As DNA, the CDR3 is TGCGCCAGCAGCTTGGGGACAGGGGGCGCTTTAGATAGGACCCAGTACTTC.

The chain is built from TRBV4-3 and TRBJ2-7; 9 positions match TRBD2. Germline CDR1 is LGHNA and CDR2 is YSLEER. This CDR3 region has 15 residues. Trimming removed 4 bases from V and 5 bases from J; junction bases left unmatched: 9. The CDR3 reads CASSLSPGLAHEQYF. CDR3 nucleotide sequence: TGCGCCAGCAGCCTTTCTCCGGGACTAGCCCACGAGCAGTACTTC.

The chain links TRBV10-3 to TRBJ1-5; D is ambiguous. The CDR3 contains 15 residues. The germline V gene encodes CDR1 ENHRY and CDR2 SYGVKD. Trimming took off 0 bases at V and 3 bases at J, with 9 bases between the two ends. CDR3 amino acids: CAISESDLNNQPQHF. The DNA for the CDR3 is TGTGCCATCAGTGAGTCGGACTTAAACAATCAGCCCCAGCATTTT.

V usage is TRBV1 and J usage is TRBJ1-6; the table gives TRBD1 as D, unverified against the DNA. TRBV1 is a listed pseudogene. The CDR3 loop spans 16 amino acids. CDR3 loop: CTSSPLLRDRDSPLHF. The CDR3 nucleotides read TGCACCAGCAGCCCCTTACTCCGGGACAGGGATTCACCCCTCCACTTT.

The chain employs TRBV28 and TRBJ1-1; D is undetermined. V was trimmed by 3 bases and J by 0 bases, leaving 14 bases between them. Germline V gene data show CDR1 as MDHEN and CDR2 as SYDVKM. CDR3 size: 16 residues. As DNA, the CDR3 is TGTGCCAGCAGTTTTTCCTGGGCTCGGATGAACACTGAAGCTTTCTTT. Translating gives CASSFSWARMNTEAFF.

A few counts support this clone. This rearrangement joins TRBV6-5 to TRBJ2-7, with D unclear. With 6 bases removed from V and 2 bases from J, the gap between germline ends came to 5 bases. CDR1 and CDR2 (germline): MNHEY, SVGAGI. The length of the CDR3 is 11 residues. The CDR3 is CASRAAYEQYF. CDR3 DNA: TGTGCCAGCAGGGCGGCCTACGAGCAGTACTTC.

The chain couples TRBV7-3 to TRBJ2-1, with D unresolved. V dropped 3 bases and J dropped 8 bases, with 8 bases sitting between them. Germline V gives CDR1 SGHTA, CDR2 FQGTGA. The CDR3 consists of 12 residues. The CDR3 nucleotides read TGTGCCAGCAGCTTTGGGCTGCATGAGCAGTTCTTC. Amino acid sequence: CASSFGLHEQFF.

The rearrangement links TRBV9 to TRBJ2-3, with TRBD1 identical over 9 bases. Trimming at V came to 5 bases and at J to 3 bases, leaving 7 bases not matched to a gene. CDR1 and CDR2 from the germline V gene are SGDLS and YYNGEE. The CDR3 extends over 15 amino acids. The CDR3 DNA follows: TGTGCCAGCAGTTCAGCGGGACAGGGTACAGATACGCAGTATTTT. This translates into CASSSAGQGTDTQYF.

The genes are TRBV6-6 and TRBJ1-4; no reliable D call. V was trimmed by 5 bases and J by 12 bases, leaving 13 bases between them. Germline-derived CDR1 and CDR2 are MNHNY and SVGAGI (reference sequence). CDR3 size: 12 residues. The CDR3 sequence is CASSHLPEELFF. DNA for the CDR3: TGTGCCAGCAGTCACCTCCCAGAGGAACTGTTTTTT.

The V gene is TRBV6-5, the J gene TRBJ2-7; 10 nucleotides align to TRBD1. With V trimmed by 0 bases and J by 6 bases, 5 bases remained unmatched. CDR3 length: 15 residues. Germline V gene data show CDR1 as MNHEY and CDR2 as SVGAGI. The CDR3 region is CASSYSGQGKSEQYF. The CDR3 DNA reads TGTGCCAGCAGTTACTCGGGACAGGGGAAGTCCGAGCAGTACTTC.

This clone showed up just once. The chain has TRBV28 and TRBJ1-4; D is undetermined. Germline CDR1 and CDR2: MDHEN and SYDVKM. This CDR3 comprises 12 residues. Trimming took 10 bases from V and 3 from J, leaving 9 bases between them. CDR3 DNA: TGTGCCACGACCGGGGCTAATGAAAAACTGTTTTTT. Translation: CATTGANEKLFF.

CDR3: CASSFSPGGNTIYF. CDR3 DNA: TGTGCCAGCAGCTTCTCACCAGGGGGAAACACCATATATTTT. The rearrangement links TRBV5-6 to TRBJ1-3, with D tentatively TRBD1 (5 bases). The CDR3 is 14 residues long. The germline gives CDR1 SGHDT, CDR2 YYEEEE. Deletions cut 2 bases from V and 4 bases from J, with 10 bases between.

This clone was recorded once. The chain is built from TRBV7-9 and TRBJ1-2; the D gene is possibly TRBD1 (6 bases). Germline CDR1 SEHNR, CDR2 FQNEAQ (reference sequence). The CDR3 has 11 amino acids. Trimming stripped 7 bases from V and 7 bases from J, with 10 bases between. The CDR3 here is CASTRGGGYTF. For the CDR3, the DNA is TGTGCCAGCACCCGAGGGGGTGGCTACACCTTC.

J is TRBJ2-7 and V is TRBV11-2; D remains ambiguous. The V and J ends lost 0 bases and 7 bases respectively, with 10 bases between them. In germline, CDR1 is SGHAT, CDR2 FQNNGV. There are 13 residues in the CDR3. The CDR3 DNA reads TGTGCCAGCAGCTTAGATCGAGCGCGGGAGCAGTACTTC. This translates into CASSLDRAREQYF.

The genes are TRBV7-8 and TRBJ2-5, with 9 positions matching TRBD1. The V gene's germline CDR1 is SGHVS and CDR2 FQNEAQ. Losses at the gene ends were 4 bases for V and 4 bases for J; bases not matched to a gene: 7. The CDR3 sequence is 15 residues long. This chain's CDR3 is CASSSGDRVRETQYF. The DNA for the CDR3 is TGTGCCAGCAGCTCCGGGGACAGGGTGAGAGAGACCCAGTACTTC.

The V gene is TRBV11-3, the J gene TRBJ2-2; TRBD1 matches 7 bases. There are 14 residues in the CDR3. Germline lookup yields CDR1 SGHNT and CDR2 YENEEA. V was clipped by 5 bases and J by 1 base; unmatched bases: 1. CDR3: CASSQGENTGELFF. The DNA of the CDR3 is TGTGCCAGCAGCCAGGGGGAGAACACCGGGGAGCTGTTTTTT.

The V call is TRBV10-3, the J call TRBJ2-3; D perhaps matches TRBD2 (7 bases). This CDR3 spans 15 amino acids. Germline V lookup: CDR1 ENHRY, CDR2 SYGVKD. V was clipped by 7 bases and J by 1 base, with 15 bases between them. CDR3 sequence (DNA): TGTGCCATCAATTGGGGAGGGGGTGGCACAGATACGCAGTATTTT. This translates into CAINWGGGGTDTQYF.

V gene TRBV11-2 combines with J gene TRBJ2-1; possible D gene TRBD2, 7 bases. Looked up from germline, CDR1 is SGHAT and CDR2 is FQNNGV. The CDR3 loop spans 16 amino acids. The V end was cut by 4 bases, the J end by 3 bases, with 16 bases between. CDR3 sequence: CASSYSRGGFYNEQFF. DNA for the CDR3: TGTGCCAGCAGCTACTCGAGGGGGGGGTTCTACAATGAGCAGTTCTTC. The full variable domain, its missing parts supplied by reference TRBV11-2 and TRBJ2-1, is EAGVAQSPRYKIIEKRQSVAFWCNPISGHATLYWYQQILGQGPKLLIQFQNNGVVDDSQLPKDRFSAERLKGVDSTLKIQPAKLEDSAVYLCASSYSRGGFYNEQFFGPGTRLTVL.

The chain combines TRBV18 with TRBJ2-1, with TRBD2 identical over 9 bases. V trimming: 6 bases; J trimming: 4 bases; junction bases outside the gene matches: 4. Per germline, CDR1 KGHSH and CDR2 LQKENI. The CDR3 consists of 14 residues. The CDR3 nucleotides read TGTGCCAGCTCGGAGCGGGAGGATTACAATGAGCAGTTCTTC. Translated, it gives CASSEREDYNEQFF.

The chain employs TRBV6-6 and TRBJ2-7, with 10 nucleotides matching TRBD1. Unmatched junction bases numbered 8, after V lost 10 bases and J lost 2 bases. CDR3 size: 14 residues. Germline values: CDR1 MNHNY, CDR2 SVGAGI (reference sequence). CDR3 sequence: CATDLGTGAYEQYF. The DNA for the CDR3 is TGTGCCACTGACCTCGGGACAGGGGCCTACGAGCAGTACTTC.

The chain couples TRBV6-5 to TRBJ2-3; possible D gene TRBD1, 6 bases. Trimming removed 0 bases at V and 3 bases at J, with 13 bases between. This CDR3 comprises 16 residues. Germline assignment: CDR1 MNHEY and CDR2 SVGAGI. For the CDR3, the DNA is TGTGCCAGCAGTTACTCTGCCAGGGGAGAAACAGATACGCAGTATTTT. Protein: CASSYSARGETDTQYF.

This chain joins TRBV6-1 and TRBJ1-2; D is unresolved. The V gene's germline CDR1 is MNHNS and CDR2 SASEGT. The V end lost 7 bases, the J end lost 1 base, and 4 bases lay between the germline ends. The CDR3 length is 11 residues. CDR3 loop: CASNNNYGYTF. The CDR3 DNA reads as TGTGCCAGCAATAATAACTATGGCTACACCTTC.

This chain joins TRBV4-2 and TRBJ1-2; D remains ambiguous. CDR1 LGHNA and CDR2 YNFKEQ come from the germline V gene. This CDR3 spans 11 amino acids. Trimming removed 1 base at V and 7 bases at J, with 4 bases between. CDR3 residues: CASSQVSGYTF. CDR3 sequence (DNA): TGTGCCAGCAGCCAAGTCAGTGGCTACACCTTC.